This T cell receptor beta chain was observed in a study of blood T cell repertoires in COVID-19 (dated by TCRdb to the early 2020s). Context from the whole study: Samples covering the acute and convalescent phases of COVID-19 were provided by collaborators in the United States, Italy and Spain. The material from the prospective study consisted of cDNA or gDNA derived from T cells, B-cell-depleted T cells, or PBMCs. Subjects who had been exposed to COVID-19, were actively infected with it, or had recovered from it provided the deeply sampled blood TCRbeta repertoires that made up the dataset. The repertoires were released in a freely available public database meant as a resource for research on the immune response to SARS-CoV-2. Samples were obtained from the ongoing ImmuneRACE study (first 160 participants) and from some 1,200 subjects provided by 6 global collaborators. Nearly every sample came with metadata listing a de-identified subject ID, COVID-19 status, age in years and sex. Where HLA class I and class II types were available, the types were taken from metadata supplied by the sample provider, not from assay-based typing.

TCRbeta CDR3 regions were amplified from genomic DNA using the immunoSEQ Assay, a bias-controlled multiplex PCR. The study's own analysis went as follows. Nucleated cell counts per sample were estimated from amplification of reference gene primers within the assay. To quantify the absolute abundance of each unique TCRbeta CDR3 rearrangement, sequence reads were collapsed and filtered. For each sample, productive Simpson clonality was calculated by taking the square root of Simpson's diversity index across productive rearrangements. What TCRdb holds here is the immuneACCESS table cut down to in-frame rearrangements. Part of the clones is not present; checked against another copy, under half of the missing clones reflect an unresolved V gene, and the others are unexplained. The D gene and trimming were derived from the DNA, and the V and J assignments and clone size from that table. For this sample the table gives some 220,000 clones, of which around 84% were detected only once. The biggest ten clones account for approximately 5.1% of the sample.

The full study reports these points: The quantity of clinical and demographic metadata differed by source and by participant and was supplied without curation.

As concerns this clone: Which antigen it targets is not known. No clone much larger than this one lies a single base away; base qualities are absent.

Samples from volunteer blood donors who had recovered from COVID-19 were contributed by a second Seattle source. Whole blood was collected in K2EDTA tubes by collaborating institutions according to the institutions' own protocols. For TCRbeta analysis, collaborators shipped samples in one of three forms: frozen whole blood, isolated PBMCs, or DNA extracted from either of those sample types. Sequencing was done on a sample of peripheral blood. This sequence originates from a woman aged 55-75 years who had recovered from COVID-19.

The DNA is as follows: TGTGCCAGCAGTGGGCGGGACAGGGCCAATCAGCCCCAGCATTTT. Its translation reads: CASSGRDRANQPQHF. The V gene is TRBV2 and the J gene is TRBJ1-5, and 9 junctional nucleotides match TRBD1. The CDR3 runs 15 amino acids, cysteine and phenylalanine included. This entry keeps only the CDR3 DNA: 45 bases, framed from base 1. CDR1 and CDR2, per the germline V gene, are SNHLY and FYNNEI. Germline trimming: 4 bases from V, 3 bases from J; junction bases outside gene matches: 4.